The present TCR beta chain was sequenced within a study of blood T cell repertoires in COVID-19. As for this clone: In the same sample, other DNA sequences code for this CDR3.

The V gene's germline CDR1 is MDHEN and CDR2 SYDVKM. The CDR3 length is 16 residues. Losses at the gene ends were 9 bases for V and 2 bases for J; bases not matched to a gene: 13. As processed by the authors: Scientists estimated how many nucleated cells there were by amplifying reference gene primers. Profiled with immunoSEQ multiplex PCR; TCRdb holds only in-frame clones, not every one. V and J calls and clone size are as listed in that table; D and trimming were resolved from the DNA. This sample yields around 67,000 clones, of which about four fifths are seen a single time; around 35% belongs to the top ten.

V gene TRBV28 combines with J gene TRBJ1-2; 9 nucleotides match TRBD1. The source material was peripheral blood. This TCR derives from a man between 65 and 85 years old with acute or convalescent COVID-19. The CDR3 loop is CASSPPGQGSNYGYTF. DNA of the CDR3: TGTGCCAGTAGCCCACCGGGACAGGGTAGCAACTATGGCTACACCTTC.